This T cell receptor (beta chain) was recovered during a study of T cells of healthy individuals. V lost 1 base, J lost 4 bases, and 16 bases lay in between. CDR1 and CDR2 from the germline V gene are GTSNPN and SVGIG (reference sequence). CDR3 size: 16 residues. TCRdb independently ran MiXCR on the 5' RACE reads; one entry per CDR3 protein. The top ten hold roughly a sixth of the sample, which has 53,000 or so distinct CDR3 sequences, roughly 14% seen once. This TCR came from a human donor in good health. The rearrangement links TRBV30 to TRBJ1-4; no firm D call. The DNA for the CDR3 is TGTGCCTGGAGTGGAGGCTCCGATAGCCGTAATGAAAAACTGTTTTTT. Its protein is CAWSGGSDSRNEKLFF.